A selection of T cell receptor beta chains follows, all from one sample in a study of PD-L1 blockade in urothelial cancer. Repertoires were generated with immunoSEQ multiplex PCR, while TCRdb's copy carries only in-frame clones and drops some. Of approximately 71,000 clones in the sample, about 88% were seen once. The source material was PBMCs, sampled around atezolizumab (anti-PD-L1) treatment. Receptors originate from a man in his fifties or sixties with urothelial cancer. Both conserved end residues are part of each CDR3. D genes are given only for firm matches. Clone size appears in some rows only: once, few, many, or a class for an expanded clone.

size: .
D: .
J: TRBJ2-3
V: TRBV6-5
DNA: TGTGCCAGCAGTTACTTTTCCGGGGTGGGGACAGATACGCAGTATTTT
CDR3: CASSYFSGVGTDTQYF

size: .
D: TRBD2
J: TRBJ2-5
V: TRBV5-1
DNA: TGCGCCAGCAGCTTGTTAGGTAGCGGGGCTCGAGAGACCCAGTACTTC
CDR3: CASSLLGSGARETQYF

size: .
D: TRBD2
J: TRBJ2-2
V: TRBV15
DNA: TGTGCCACCAGCAGAGACCCCTTTCTAGCGGGAGGGCCAGACACCGGGGAGCTGTTTTTT
CDR3: CATSRDPFLAGGPDTGELFF

size: .
D: TRBD2
J: TRBJ2-1
V: TRBV4-1
DNA: TGCGCCAGCAGACCCGGGACTAGCGAAAATGAGCAGTTCTTC
CDR3: CASRPGTSENEQFF

size: once
D: TRBD1
J: TRBJ2-2
V: TRBV27
DNA: TGTGCCAGCAGGAAGGACAGGGTCACCGGGGAGCTGTTTTTT
CDR3: CASRKDRVTGELFF

size: .
D: .
J: TRBJ2-3
V: TRBV6-5
DNA: TGTGCCAGCAGCTATGGAGGGTTCACAGATACGCAGTATTTT
CDR3: CASSYGGFTDTQYF

size: few
D: .
J: TRBJ1-2
V: TRBV20-1
DNA: TGCAGCGCTGTTCAGGACTATGGCTACACCTTC
CDR3: CSAVQDYGYTF

size: .
D: TRBD2
J: TRBJ2-7
V: TRBV6-6
DNA: TGTGCCAGCAGCTCTTTAGCGGGAGTCGGTTCCTACGAGCAGTACTTC
CDR3: CASSSLAGVGSYEQYF

size: once
D: TRBD1
J: TRBJ2-7
V: TRBV9
DNA: TGTGCCAGCAGCTTTGATTGGGACAGATCCTCCTACGAGCAGTACTTC
CDR3: CASSFDWDRSSYEQYF

size: .
D: .
J: TRBJ1-1
V: TRBV5-4
DNA: TGTGCCAGCAGCCGTACAGGGAGGAACACTGAAGCTTTCTTT
CDR3: CASSRTGRNTEAFF

size: .
D: .
J: TRBJ2-7
V: TRBV5-5
DNA: TGTGCCAGCAGCTTGTCCGTAGGACAGTCCTACGAGCAGTACTTC
CDR3: CASSLSVGQSYEQYF

size: .
D: TRBD1
J: TRBJ2-2
V: TRBV19
DNA: TGTGCCAGTACTGACAGGGAGCATACCGGGGAGCTGTTTTTT
CDR3: CASTDREHTGELFF

size: .
D: .
J: TRBJ1-2
V: TRBV23-1
DNA: TGCGCCAGCAGTCAACCCCGATCTCAGGGGGGCTACACCTTC
CDR3: CASSQPRSQGGYTF

size: .
D: TRBD1
J: TRBJ1-4
V: TRBV6-1
DNA: TGTGCCAGCAGTGAAGAGGGCAGGGGGCAGATTAATGAAAAACTGTTTTTT
CDR3: CASSEEGRGQINEKLFF

size: .
D: .
J: TRBJ1-4
V: TRBV19
DNA: TGTGCCAGTAGTATGAAGGTCGGGGAGGGTGAAAAACTGTTTTTT
CDR3: CASSMKVGEGEKLFF

size: .
D: .
J: TRBJ1-1
V: TRBV29-1
DNA: TGCAGCGCCGCGGGTCAGGAGGGCACTGAAGCTTTCTTT
CDR3: CSAAGQEGTEAFF

size: .
D: TRBD1
J: TRBJ1-4
V: TRBV10-1
DNA: TGCGCCAGCAGAGTCGGACAGGTACGCACTAATGAAAAACTGTTTTTT
CDR3: CASRVGQVRTNEKLFF

size: once
D: TRBD2
J: TRBJ2-2
V: TRBV5-1
DNA: TGCGCCAGCAGCGGCGGGACTAGCGGGGGGTTCACCGGGGAGCTGTTTTTT
CDR3: CASSGGTSGGFTGELFF

size: .
D: .
J: TRBJ2-6
V: TRBV5-1
DNA: TGCGCCAGCAGCTTGGTTATCTCCGGGGCCAACGTCCTGACTTTC
CDR3: CASSLVISGANVLTF

size: .
D: .
J: TRBJ2-2
V: TRBV7-2
DNA: TGTGCCAGCAGCTTAGAAGGGGCTAGCGTCGCCGGGGAGCTGTTTTTT
CDR3: CASSLEGASVAGELFF

size: .
D: .
J: TRBJ1-2
V: TRBV6-6
DNA: TGTGCCAGCATCTCAGGACTCGCCCCGCATGGCTACACCTTC
CDR3: CASISGLAPHGYTF

size: .
D: .
J: TRBJ1-2
V: TRBV28
DNA: TGTGCCAGCAGTTCGAGACAGCTTCTAGTCTATGGCTACACCTTC
CDR3: CASSSRQLLVYGYTF

size: .
D: TRBD1
J: TRBJ2-2
V: TRBV5-1
DNA: TGCGCCAGCAGCTCCCCCCCGGGACAGGGGCCGAACACCGGGGAGCTGTTTTTT
CDR3: CASSSPPGQGPNTGELFF

size: once
D: TRBD2
J: TRBJ2-4
V: TRBV30
DNA: TGTGCCTGGGGGCGGGGGGGACAGAACATTCAGTACTTC
CDR3: CAWGRGGQNIQYF

size: once
D: TRBD1
J: TRBJ2-4
V: TRBV5-1
DNA: TGCGCCAGCAGCGGCGCCAGACAGGGGTCCAAAAACATTCAGTACTTC
CDR3: CASSGARQGSKNIQYF

size: .
D: .
J: TRBJ1-5
V: TRBV19
DNA: TGTGCCAGTAGTGTCTTAGACAGGTCCCAACAGCCCCAGCATTTT
CDR3: CASSVLDRSQQPQHF

size: .
D: .
J: TRBJ1-1
V: TRBV6-5
DNA: TGTGCCAGCAGTTACCAAATACAGGGAGACACTGAAGCTTTCTTT
CDR3: CASSYQIQGDTEAFF

size: once
D: .
J: TRBJ1-2
V: TRBV11-2
DNA: TGTGCCAGCAGCTTAGGGACAGACCTTAACTATGGCTACACCTTC
CDR3: CASSLGTDLNYGYTF